One and the same sample provided the 28 T cell receptor beta chains below, sequenced in a study of T cells after somatic rescue of genetic block. The protocol was immunoSEQ multiplex PCR, while the TCRdb copy is restricted to in-frame clones and leaves out a portion. The sample has 70,000 to 85,000 clones, approximately 90% seen once. Sequencing was performed on peripheral blood mononuclear cells (PBMCs). Receptors were obtained from a man aged 30 to 39.

The chain combines TRBV6-6 with TRBJ1-5, with unresolved D. The CDR3 contains 15 residues. The germline V gene has CDR1 MNHNY and CDR2 SVGAGI (reference sequence). V shed 6 bases and J shed 3 bases, with 15 bases lying between them. CDR3 DNA sequence: TGTGCCAGCAGGCCGCCGGGTGGTCCCAATCAGCCCCAGCATTTT. Its protein is CASRPPGGPNQPQHF.

This rearrangement joins TRBV10-1 to TRBJ2-2, with D unclear. The germline gives CDR1 WNHNN, CDR2 SYGVQD (reference sequence). This CDR3 is built from 16 residues. Between the trimmed V and J ends, which lost 3 bases and 0 bases, there was a span of 11 bases. In nucleotides, the CDR3 is TGCGCCAGCAGTGAATTTCACGAAGCGAACACCGGGGAGCTGTTTTTT. Protein sequence: CASSEFHEANTGELFF.

This clone appeared a single time. The rearrangement links TRBV25-1 to TRBJ1-2; D remains unclear. Germline CDR1 is MGHDK and CDR2 is SYGVNS. V lost 5 bases and J 4 bases, leaving 17 bases between the germline ends. The CDR3 extends over 15 amino acids. This CDR3 reads CASSPFEGGGYGYTF. DNA for the CDR3: TGTGCCAGCAGTCCTTTCGAGGGCGGAGGCTATGGCTACACCTTC.

The gene calls are TRBV10-3 and TRBJ2-7; 9 positions agree with TRBD1. Losses at the gene ends were 6 bases for V and 5 bases for J; bases not matched to a gene: 8. CDR3 length: 14 residues. Per the germline V gene, CDR1 is ENHRY and CDR2 is SYGVKD. CDR3 nucleotide sequence: TGTGCCATCAGGACCGGGACAGGGACCGACGAGCAGTACTTC. Amino acids: CAIRTGTGTDEQYF.

V and J are TRBV19 and TRBJ2-7; 9 bases match TRBD2. This CDR3 has 16 amino acids. V shed 0 bases and J 0 bases; nucleotides not matched to a gene: 3. Germline V lookup: CDR1 LNHDA, CDR2 SQIVND (reference sequence). The CDR3 spells CASSIDGTSLSYEQYF. The CDR3 DNA follows: TGTGCCAGTAGTATAGATGGGACTAGCCTCTCCTACGAGCAGTACTTC.

The chain employs TRBV4-1 and TRBJ2-7, with D unclear. In germline, CDR1 is MGHRA, CDR2 YSYEKL. The CDR3 length is 16 residues. V was shortened by 1 base and J by 4 bases, with 17 bases between the two germline ends. CDR3 sequence reads: CASSQGVSPEGYEQYF. The DNA of the CDR3 is TGCGCCAGCAGCCAAGGGGTCTCCCCCGAAGGGTACGAGCAGTACTTC.

The CDR3 here is CASSLALVYEQYF. In DNA form, the CDR3 reads TGTGCCAGCAGCTTGGCCTTGGTCTACGAGCAGTACTTC. The chain recombines TRBV5-6 with TRBJ2-7; D remains unclear. Per germline, CDR1 SGHDT and CDR2 YYEEEE. The CDR3 contains 13 residues. V dropped 0 bases and J dropped 3 bases, with 7 bases sitting between them.

The count of this clone is one. The chain is built from TRBV6-6 and TRBJ2-7; TRBD1 matches 7 bases. The germline V gene has CDR1 MNHNY and CDR2 SVGAGI (reference sequence). There are 14 residues in the CDR3. V lost 5 bases, J lost 4 bases, and 8 bases stayed unmatched. In DNA form, the CDR3 reads TGTGCCAGCAGTCCGCCGACAGGGTCGTACGAGCAGTACTTC. Translation gives CASSPPTGSYEQYF.

The chain carries TRBV5-6 and TRBJ1-4; D is unclear. Germline-derived CDR1 and CDR2 are SGHDT and YYEEEE. Trimming left V 0 bases short and J 8 bases short, with 8 bases between. The CDR3 extends over 13 amino acids. CDR3 bases: TGTGCCAGCAGCTTGGGGTTTGAGGAAAAACTGTTTTTT. Protein sequence: CASSLGFEEKLFF.

V and J are TRBV4-1 and TRBJ2-6, with D tentatively TRBD1 (6 bases). This CDR3 is built from 18 residues. V was pared by 4 bases and J by 0 bases, with 16 bases between. Germline V gene sequence: CDR1 MGHRA, CDR2 YSYEKL. The CDR3 region is CASSRLGQISSGANVLTF. The CDR3 DNA follows: TGCGCCAGCAGCCGACTCGGACAGATCAGCTCTGGGGCCAACGTCCTGACTTTC.

The chain combines TRBV5-4 with TRBJ2-1, with 8 bases matching TRBD2. Unmatched junction bases numbered 7, after V lost 0 bases and J lost 8 bases. The CDR3 is made up of 15 amino acids. Per the germline V gene, CDR1 is SGHNT and CDR2 is YYREEE (reference sequence). CDR3 sequence (DNA): TGTGCCAGCAGCTTGGTACCAGCGGGAGTATATGAGCAGTTCTTC. The encoded protein is CASSLVPAGVYEQFF.

The V gene is TRBV6-1, the J gene TRBJ2-1, with D hard to call. Germline V lookup: CDR1 MNHNS, CDR2 SASEGT. This CDR3 is 14 amino acids long. Trimming left V 5 bases short and J 9 bases short, with 17 bases between. As DNA, the CDR3 is TGTGCCAGCAGTTCCGTCTCCACTCGCGGTGAGCAGTTCTTC. Translated: CASSSVSTRGEQFF.

This clone was observed a few times. This chain uses TRBV5-4 with TRBJ2-3; 10 bases line up with TRBD2. This CDR3 region has 17 residues. The V gene end was trimmed by 0 bases and the J gene end by 8 bases; junction bases not matched to a gene: 12. Germline loops: CDR1 SGHNT, CDR2 YYREEE (reference sequence). CDR3 nucleotides: TGTGCCAGCAGCTTGGTGGCCCTAGCGGGGGTACCCCCTACGCAGTATTTT. This encodes CASSLVALAGVPPTQYF.

This clone was seen only once. The rearrangement links TRBV5-8 to TRBJ2-5; TRBD2 might be the D (6 bases). This CDR3 region has 15 residues. From germline, CDR1 is SGHTS and CDR2 YDEGEE. Trimming stripped 3 bases from V and 5 bases from J, with 17 bases between. CDR3 nucleotides: TGTGCCAGCAGCTCGGGACTCGGGCGGGGTGAGACCCAGTACTTC. It specifies CASSSGLGRGETQYF.

V usage is TRBV25-1 and J usage is TRBJ2-5; 11 nucleotides align to TRBD2. Germline V gives CDR1 MGHDK, CDR2 SYGVNS. Trimming took 3 bases from V and 3 from J; bases not matched to a gene: 6. The CDR3 sequence is 16 residues long. CDR3 in amino acids: CASSDRGLAAKETQYF. CDR3 DNA: TGTGCCAGCAGTGATCGGGGACTAGCGGCTAAAGAGACCCAGTACTTC.

This chain uses TRBV27 with TRBJ2-2; D not resolved. This CDR3 is 14 amino acids long. Per germline, CDR1 MNHEY and CDR2 SMNVEV (reference sequence). V was trimmed by 6 bases and J by 4 bases, leaving 12 bases between them. The CDR3 loop is CASRLGRFTGELFF. CDR3 sequence (DNA): TGTGCCAGCAGGCTGGGCAGATTCACCGGGGAGCTGTTTTTT.

The chain couples TRBV5-1 to TRBJ2-5; TRBD2 matches 8 bases. There are 15 residues in the CDR3. The V gene end was trimmed by 1 base and the J gene end by 4 bases; junction bases not matched to a gene: 6. CDR1 and CDR2 from the germline V gene are SGHRS and YFSETQ. CDR3 protein: CASSLSERGGETQYF. The DNA for the CDR3 is TGCGCCAGCAGCTTGAGCGAACGGGGGGGAGAGACCCAGTACTTC.

This chain connects TRBV5-4 to TRBJ2-3, with a weak D call TRBD1 (5 bases). The CDR3 extends over 15 amino acids. The V end lost 3 bases, the J end lost 0 bases, and 11 bases lay between the germline ends. Germline CDR1 and CDR2: SGHNT and YYREEE (reference sequence). The CDR3 coding sequence is TGTGCCAGCAGCTGGGGCCCGGAGAGCACAGATACGCAGTATTTT. Protein: CASSWGPESTDTQYF.

The chain joins TRBV30 to TRBJ1-2, with D maybe TRBD1 (5 bases). Germline V gene data show CDR1 as GTSNPN and CDR2 as SVGIG (reference sequence). The length of the CDR3 is 16 residues. Trimming cost V 2 bases and J 6 bases, with 22 bases left between them. CDR3 region: CAWSRGLAGQGHGYTF. Written as DNA, the CDR3 is TGTGCCTGGAGTAGAGGGTTGGCAGGCCAGGGACATGGCTACACCTTC.

This rearrangement joins TRBV7-9 to TRBJ2-1, with 7 nucleotides matching TRBD2. V lost 5 bases to trimming and J lost 12 bases; unmatched junction nucleotides: 7. The length of the CDR3 is 12 residues. Germline V gene sequence: CDR1 SEHNR, CDR2 FQNEAQ (reference sequence). The CDR3 sequence is CASSPQTSSQFF. CDR3 in DNA: TGTGCCAGCAGCCCCCAGACTAGCTCGCAGTTCTTC.

The chain couples TRBV6-6 to TRBJ1-1, with 7 bases fitting TRBD1. This CDR3 is built from 15 residues. Germline V gives CDR1 MNHNY, CDR2 SVGAGI (reference sequence). V lost 2 bases to trimming and J lost 8 bases; unmatched junction nucleotides: 11. The DNA for the CDR3 is TGTGCCAGCAGTTACCCTTCCGGGACAGAGAGGGAAGCTTTCTTT. Its translation: CASSYPSGTEREAFF.

The J gene is TRBJ2-7, the V gene TRBV9, with 7 bases aligning to TRBD1. CDR1 is SGDLS and CDR2 is YYNGEE in the germline V gene. The V segment lost 0 bases and the J segment 3 bases; nucleotides outside the gene matches: 0. This CDR3 is 13 amino acids long. The chain's CDR3 is CASSVDRGYEQYF. In nucleotides, the CDR3 is TGTGCCAGCAGCGTAGACAGGGGCTACGAGCAGTACTTC. Full variable domain (missing parts from reference TRBV9 and TRBJ2-7): DSGVTQTPKHLITATGQRVTLRCSPRSGDLSVYWYQQSLDQGLQFLIQYYNGEERAKGNILERFSAQQFPDLHSELNLSSLELGDSALYFCASSVDRGYEQYFGPGTRLTVT.

The rearrangement uses TRBV15 and TRBJ2-7, with 7 bases matching TRBD1. Germline CDR1 is LNHNV and CDR2 is YYDKDF (reference sequence). This CDR3 region has 13 residues. The ends lost 3 bases at V and 9 bases at J; junction bases unmatched: 8. CDR3 loop: CATSSDTGVGQYF. In DNA, the CDR3 is TGTGCCACCAGCAGCGACACAGGGGTGGGGCAGTACTTC.

This clone was picked up one time. In nucleotides, the CDR3 is TGTGCCAGCAGCTTAACCGGAAAAGTATACTCCTACAATGAGCAGTTCTTC. Translating gives CASSLTGKVYSYNEQFF. The chain is built from TRBV11-2 and TRBJ2-1; D uncertain. The V end lost 2 bases, the J end lost 0 bases, and 14 bases lay between the germline ends. Germline V gene lookup returns CDR1 SGHAT and CDR2 FQNNGV. The CDR3 spans 17 residues.

The CDR3, as DNA: TGCAGCGTTGAATCCCCCGATTTGGGCGGCAATCAGCCCCAGCATTTT. This translates into CSVESPDLGGNQPQHF. This sequence joins TRBV29-1 and TRBJ1-5; D is unresolved. Trimming cost V 2 bases and J 2 bases, with 16 bases left between them. The CDR3 has 16 amino acids. Per the germline V gene, CDR1 is SQVTM and CDR2 is ANQGSEA.

The rearrangement uses TRBV19 and TRBJ2-2, with 10 bases that match TRBD2. The CDR3 has 16 residues. V lost 3 bases, J lost 5 bases, and 6 bases stayed unmatched. Germline V gene lookup returns CDR1 LNHDA and CDR2 SQIVND (reference sequence). DNA of the CDR3: TGTGCCAGTAGTATGGCTAGCGGGAGAGGAACCGGGGAGCTGTTTTTT. As protein: CASSMASGRGTGELFF.

V gene TRBV27 combines with J gene TRBJ2-2, with 11 nucleotides matching TRBD2. Germline trimming cut 5 bases from V and 7 bases from J; bases unmatched to any gene: 9. The CDR3 has 16 residues. Germline lookup yields CDR1 MNHEY and CDR2 SMNVEV (reference sequence). This CDR3 is CASSPLLAGGHGELFF. The CDR3 region has the DNA TGTGCCAGCAGTCCCCTCCTAGCGGGAGGACACGGGGAGCTGTTTTTT.

Written as DNA, the CDR3 is TGTGCCATCAGTGAGTCGAGTGGGAAGGGGTCCTACAATGAGCAGTTCTTC. Its translation is CAISESSGKGSYNEQFF. This chain joins TRBV10-3 and TRBJ2-1, with D perhaps matching TRBD1 (5 bases). Germline V lookup: CDR1 ENHRY, CDR2 SYGVKD. The length of the CDR3 is 17 residues. Trimming removed 0 bases from V and 1 base from J, with 13 bases in between.